This T cell receptor (beta chain) was identified during a study of T-cell reconstitution after alpha-beta-depleted transplantation in children. Overall study findings and caveats: Several hundred graft clones that had expanded were reportedly the source of alpha-beta T cells about two months after transplant.

Germline-derived CDR1 and CDR2 are DFQATT and SNEGSKA (reference sequence). The CDR3 sequence is 15 residues long. Between the trimmed V and J ends, which lost 5 bases and 4 bases, there was a span of 18 bases. It was with unique molecular identifiers that the TCRbeta library was prepared. Each CDR3 protein is one row after TCRdb ran MiXCR on the PCR reads. The data show approximately 97,000 distinct CDR3 sequences, approximately 8% seen once. Concerning this clonotype: What it binds is not known.

The sample was PBMCs, taken before TCRalphabeta/CD19-depleted stem cell transplant. This clonotype originated in a boy aged 2 to 9 with acute lymphoblastic leukemia, due to receive a stem cell transplant. The chain uses TRBV20-1 and TRBJ1-5; TRBD1 is a possible D gene (6 bases). Here the CDR3 reads CSARRGWGLNQPQHF. The CDR3 DNA is TGCAGTGCTCGGCGAGGCTGGGGGCTAAATCAGCCCCAGCATTTT.